This TCR beta chain was identified during a study of radiotherapy plus CTLA-4 blockade in lung cancer. In the study overall: Objective responses were observed in 15% to 20% of patients, and disease control was achieved by around 31%.

Trimming left V 4 bases short and J 3 bases short, with 18 bases between. Per germline, CDR1 MGHRA and CDR2 YSYEKL. The CDR3 spans 17 residues. Assay used: immunoSEQ multiplex PCR; TCRdb lists only in-frame clones, some missing. The sample records 55,000 to 80,000 clones, 87% being singletons. Focal radiation with ipilimumab CTLA-4 blockade was given to patients with chemo-refractory metastatic non-small-cell lung cancer. The sequence derives from a human donor with non-small cell lung cancer that progressed on radiotherapy plus ipilimumab. J is TRBJ2-2 and V is TRBV4-1, with D possibly matching TRBD1 (5 bases). The sequenced sample was peripheral blood, obtained from a patient treated with radiotherapy plus ipilimumab. This CDR3 is CASSLLPPDTHTGELFF. CDR3 in DNA: TGCGCCAGCAGCCTACTACCTCCGGACACTCACACCGGGGAGCTGTTTTTT.